The following is a T cell receptor (beta chain) sequence with its context. Its specificity is not known. These data are taken from a study of cytomegalovirus exposure and HLA in healthy donors. Per the germline V gene, CDR1 is SGHDT and CDR2 is YYEEEE. Trimming took 4 bases from V and 12 from J; bases not matched to a gene: 15. The CDR3 extends over 15 amino acids. PCR used 60 Vbeta primers and 13 Jbeta primers. This table comes from immunoSEQ multiplex PCR, and its TCRdb copy is limited to in-frame clones, with some not included. Among roughly 150,000 clones, 75% to 80% were seen once, and the ten largest hold about 0.66%. Overall study findings and caveats: Associated with cytomegalovirus, according to the listing, were some 150 TCR beta chains. Rare TCR sequences predominated, though certain public TCRs were found in many donors.

This clonotype originated in a male donor in good health and CMV-seronegative. The genes are TRBV5-6 and TRBJ1-4, with TRBD1 matching 7 bases. Sequenced sample: PBMCs. The CDR3 sequence is CASSQGGGAGRELFF. DNA of the CDR3: TGTGCCAGCAGCCAAGGAGGGGGCGCGGGCCGGGAACTGTTTTTT.